The rows below give T cell receptor beta chains drawn from one sample of a study of siplizumab effects on memory and regulatory T cells. TCRdb's copy holds only in-frame clones and misses some; the assay was immunoSEQ multiplex PCR. The sample carries tens of thousands of clones, approximately 95% recorded once. The sequenced sample consisted of CD8+ T cells sorted from blood. Receptors were obtained from a human donor in good health. CDR3s include the opening cysteine and the closing phenylalanine or tryptophan. D genes are given only for firm matches. Size values are once, few and many counts, or a class for expanded clones, and some rows have none.

clone_size	v_call	j_call	d_call	cdr3_aa	cdr3_nt
-	TRBV7-2	TRBJ2-1	-	CASSLSSEQFF	TGTGCCAGCAGCTTAAGTAGTGAGCAGTTCTTC
-	TRBV19	TRBJ2-7	-	CASSIGLGGSYEQYF	TGTGCCAGTAGTATAGGGCTCGGGGGCTCCTACGAGCAGTACTTC
-	TRBV6-1	TRBJ1-1	-	CASSELRVVNTEAFF	TGTGCCAGCAGTGAACTAAGGGTCGTGAACACTGAAGCTTTCTTT
-	TRBV19	TRBJ2-1	TRBD2	CASVGLAGGPYEQFF	TGTGCCAGTGTCGGACTAGCGGGAGGGCCCTATGAGCAGTTCTTC
-	TRBV10-1	TRBJ2-7	-	CASMTGLRGHEQYF	TGCGCCAGCATGACGGGACTCCGAGGCCACGAGCAGTACTTC
-	TRBV29-1	TRBJ1-1	-	CSVERGETEAFF	TGCAGCGTTGAACGTGGAGAGACTGAAGCTTTCTTT
-	TRBV4-2	TRBJ2-7	-	CASSQWGAGPEVPYEQYF	TGTGCCAGCAGCCAATGGGGGGCAGGGCCCGAAGTTCCCTACGAGCAGTACTTC
medium-sized	TRBV28	TRBJ2-7	-	CASSSKEVIGDTGEQYF	TGTGCCAGCAGCTCCAAAGAGGTGATTGGGGACACGGGGGAGCAGTACTTC
-	TRBV9	TRBJ2-7	TRBD2	CASSGPFAGGPHEQYF	TGTGCCAGCAGCGGTCCATTCGCGGGAGGGCCCCACGAGCAGTACTTC
-	TRBV28	TRBJ2-7	-	CASVHGDRYYEQYF	TGTGCCAGCGTCCACGGAGACAGATACTACGAGCAGTACTTC
-	TRBV5-1	TRBJ2-7	TRBD2	CASSPIQGLAYSYEQYF	TGCGCCAGCAGTCCCATCCAGGGACTAGCGTATTCATACGAGCAGTACTTC
-	TRBV5-5	TRBJ2-5	TRBD2	CASSLFLAGLPLYQETQYF	TGTGCCAGCAGCTTGTTCCTAGCGGGACTTCCTTTGTACCAAGAGACCCAGTACTTC
-	TRBV6-1	TRBJ2-1	-	CASSPDIHNEQFF	TGTGCCAGCAGTCCGGACATCCACAATGAGCAGTTCTTC
-	TRBV15	TRBJ2-7	TRBD1	CATSRAAGTGHLYF	TGTGCCACCAGCAGAGCCGCCGGGACAGGGCATCTATACTTC
-	TRBV7-2	TRBJ2-2	-	CASSPYRTGELFF	TGTGCCAGCAGCCCCTACCGGACCGGGGAGCTGTTTTTT
-	TRBV11-2	TRBJ2-7	-	CASSLRRQESSYEQYF	TGTGCCAGCAGCTTACGGAGACAGGAGAGCTCCTACGAGCAGTACTTC
-	TRBV4-1	TRBJ2-2	TRBD1	CASSQDNIDGTGVGGELFF	TGCGCCAGCAGCCAAGATAACATCGACGGGACAGGGGTTGGCGGGGAGCTGTTTTTT
-	TRBV6-6	TRBJ2-1	TRBD1	CASSLTGEPYNEQFF	TGTGCCAGCAGTCTCACAGGGGAACCCTACAATGAGCAGTTCTTC
-	TRBV4-1	TRBJ2-1	TRBD1	CASSQEFRDSYYNEQFF	TGCGCCAGCAGCCAAGAATTTCGGGACAGCTACTACAATGAGCAGTTCTTC
-	TRBV10-2	TRBJ2-6	-	CASLTPRWELSSSGANVLTF	TGCGCCAGCCTTACCCCCAGGTGGGAGTTGTCATCCTCTGGGGCCAACGTCCTGACTTTC
-	TRBV7-9	TRBJ2-3	-	CASSQPGVTSTDTQYF	TGTGCCAGCAGCCAGCCGGGCGTTACTAGCACAGATACGCAGTATTTT
once	TRBV5-1	TRBJ1-1	TRBD1	CASSEGGGVDTEAFF	TGCGCCAGCAGCGAGGGAGGGGGCGTAGACACTGAAGCTTTCTTT
-	TRBV4-1	TRBJ1-1	-	CASSQDYQGRPNTEAFF	TGCGCCAGCAGCCAAGATTACCAGGGACGACCGAACACTGAAGCTTTCTTT
-	TRBV27	TRBJ1-1	-	CASSLKGRTEAFF	TGTGCCAGCAGTTTAAAGGGGAGGACTGAAGCTTTCTTT
-	TRBV2	TRBJ2-3	TRBD2	CASKGTSESTDTQYF	TGTGCCAGCAAAGGGACTAGCGAGAGCACAGATACGCAGTATTTT
-	TRBV2	TRBJ2-5	TRBD1	CASGRQGQETQYF	TGTGCCAGCGGGAGACAGGGTCAAGAGACCCAGTACTTC
-	TRBV19	TRBJ1-4	-	CASSIDFPTDGEGYDEKLFF	TGTGCCAGTAGTATAGATTTCCCGACAGACGGCGAGGGGTATGACGAAAAACTGTTTTTT
-	TRBV21-1	TRBJ2-4	-	CASSNTGVLENIQYF	TGTGCCAGCAGCAATACGGGAGTACTGGAAAACATTCAGTACTTC
-	TRBV6-5	TRBJ2-5	TRBD1	CASSYRGRRETQYF	TGTGCCAGCAGTTACAGGGGGCGTAGGGAGACCCAGTACTTC
-	TRBV27	TRBJ2-7	TRBD2	CASTPTQASGQQYF	TGTGCCAGCACACCCACGCAGGCTAGCGGGCAGCAGTACTTC
-	TRBV4-1	TRBJ2-7	TRBD2	CASSQGQREGHEQYF	TGCGCCAGCAGCCAAGGCCAGCGGGAGGGCCACGAGCAGTACTTC
-	TRBV4-1	TRBJ2-3	-	CASSLRDTADFVYEQYF	TGCGCCAGCAGCCTCCGGGACACCGCGGATTTTGTATATGAGCAGTATTTT
-	TRBV5-8	TRBJ1-3	-	CASFGSSGGNTIYF	TGTGCCAGCTTCGGGTCGTCGGGAGGAAACACCATATATTTT
-	TRBV19	TRBJ2-2	-	CASIQWGFNTGELFF	TGTGCCTCTATCCAATGGGGGTTTAACACCGGGGAGCTGTTTTTT
-	TRBV14	TRBJ1-2	-	CASSQVDRNYGYTF	TGTGCCAGCAGCCAAGTTGACAGAAACTATGGCTACACCTTC
-	TRBV19	TRBJ2-7	-	CASSNGARSLSEQYF	TGTGCCAGTAGTAACGGGGCACGGTCGCTAAGCGAGCAGTACTTC
-	TRBV6-5	TRBJ1-2	-	CASTGQGGYGYTF	TGTGCCAGCACGGGGCAGGGAGGCTATGGCTACACCTTC